This T cell receptor beta chain was recovered during a study of beta chain features in type 1 diabetes. Study-wide points: In comparison with healthy donors, patients had naive, central memory and Treg TCRB repertoires that appeared more similar. In every one of the four CD4+ subsets, TCRB CDR3s were moderately but significantly shorter in Type 1 diabetes patients.

This clone was found a few times. Antigen unknown. The CDR3 contains 13 residues. Germline CDR1 and CDR2: SGHRS and YFSETQ. V dropped 1 base and J dropped 2 bases, with 6 bases sitting between them. Every isolated RNA sample was fully reverse transcribed, so sequencing captured expressed TCRB transcripts. Data came from immunoSEQ multiplex PCR; TCRdb stores just in-frame clones and leaves some out. The sample includes around 600,000 clones, around an eighth seen only once; the top ten take around 0.12%. Sequenced sample: naive CD4+ T cells from blood. The chain uses TRBV5-1 and TRBJ1-2; D gene uncertain. This TCR was recovered from a man aged 30 to 45 with type 1 diabetes. CDR3 DNA: TGCGCCAGCAGCTTGACAGACAACTATGGCTACACCTTC. Its protein product is CASSLTDNYGYTF.